The entry that follows covers one TCR beta chain sequence. Per the germline V gene, CDR1 is MNHEY and CDR2 is SVGEGT. The CDR3 has 11 amino acids. V dropped 4 bases and J dropped 6 bases, with 7 bases sitting between them. TCRdb re-analysed the RT-PCR reads in MiXCR, keeping a single row per CDR3 protein. The sample records 800,000 to 1,000,000 distinct CDR3 sequences, approximately 18% being singletons. The sample is drawn from a study of patients and donors after allogeneic stem cell transplantation. The J gene is TRBJ2-7, the V gene TRBV6-2 or TRBV6-3; D ambiguous. Sequencing used blood, either unsorted or a sorted T cell fraction (not recorded which). The clonotype comes from a human donor who was either an allogeneic HSCT recipient or a stem cell or donor lymphocyte infusion donor (not recorded which). It is not recorded whose cells these are; they may come from a transplant donor. The CDR3 loop is CASSLPAEQYF. The CDR3 DNA reads as TGTGCCAGCAGTTTGCCGGCCGAGCAGTACTTC.